What follows are 3 T cell receptor beta chains derived from one specimen sequenced in a study of regulatory T cells in long-lasting Graves disease (dated by TCRdb to about 2021). What the time point label conveys for this sample: newly diagnosed GD, antithyroid drugs for less than 3 months. RNA was extracted from PBMCs in TRIzol for both TCR sequencing and RNA sequencing. Library construction relied on multiplex PCR. Instrument used: Illumina HiSeq 4000. TCR beta libraries were built with iRepertoire HTBI primers and Arm-PCR amplification of CDR3 regions. TCRdb reran the public reads through fastp at Q25 and MiXCR, keeping productive beta chains. Identical CDR3 proteins give one entry, which carries the most common genes and DNA. For this sample there are 320,000 or so distinct CDR3 sequences; over 15% appear just once. Together, the top ten hold about 36% of the sample. Sample: peripheral blood mononuclear cells (PBMCs), taken at new diagnosis, from a patient treated with antithyroid drugs. These receptors originate from a female donor with Graves disease.

The sample holds a few counts of this clonotype. The chain links TRBV7-9 to TRBJ2-5, with D hard to call. Germline CDR1 reads SEHNR; CDR2 reads FQNEAQ (reference sequence). The CDR3 is 13 amino acids. The V end lost 5 bases, the J end lost 6 bases, and 13 bases lay between the germline ends. The CDR3 DNA reads as TGTGCCAGCAGCCCGACGGGCGGACAGACCCAGTACTTC. Amino acid sequence: CASSPTGGQTQYF.

The chain couples TRBV20-1 to TRBJ2-4, with D perhaps TRBD2 (6 bases). CDR1 and CDR2 (germline): DFQATT, SNEGSKA (reference sequence). The CDR3 has 12 amino acids. Trimming stripped 6 bases from V and 11 bases from J, with 17 bases between. This chain's CDR3 is CSAVSGLKVQYF. The CDR3 DNA sequence: TGCAGTGCCGTGTCGGGACTTAAGGTTCAGTACTTC.

This clonotype showed up many times. Compared with germline, one end of the junction differs, possibly owing to a read error. The CDR3, as DNA: TGCGCCAGCAGCTTGAAGGGGTATGGAGACACCATATATTTT. Protein sequence: CASSLKGYGDTIYF. V gene TRBV5-1 combines with J gene TRBJ1-3; a weak D match, TRBD1 (5 bases). CDR1 and CDR2 (germline): SGHRS, YFSETQ. The CDR3 length is 14 residues. Full variable domain (outside the CDR3, taken from reference TRBV5-1 and TRBJ1-3): KAGVTQTPRYLIKTRGQQVTLSCSPISGHRSVSWYQQTPGQGLQFLFEYFSETQRNKGNFPGRFSGRQFSNSRSEMNVSTLELGDSALYLCASSLKGYGDTIYFGEGSWLTVV.